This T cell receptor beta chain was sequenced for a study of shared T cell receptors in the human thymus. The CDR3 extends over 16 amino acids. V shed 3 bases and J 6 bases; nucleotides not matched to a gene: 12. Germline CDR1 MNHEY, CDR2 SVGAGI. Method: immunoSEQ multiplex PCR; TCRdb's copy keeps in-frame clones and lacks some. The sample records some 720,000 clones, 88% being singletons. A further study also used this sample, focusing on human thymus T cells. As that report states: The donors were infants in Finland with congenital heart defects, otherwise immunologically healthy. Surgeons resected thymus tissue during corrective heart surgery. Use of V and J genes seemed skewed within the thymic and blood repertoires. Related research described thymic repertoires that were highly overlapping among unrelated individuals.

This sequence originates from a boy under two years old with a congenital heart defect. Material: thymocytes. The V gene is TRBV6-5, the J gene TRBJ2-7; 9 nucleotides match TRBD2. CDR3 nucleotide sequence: TGTGCCAGCAGTTATTCGGGAGCGGGAGGTTTGACCGAGCAGTACTTC. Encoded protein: CASSYSGAGGLTEQYF.